A selection of T cell receptor beta chains follows, all from one sample in a study of blood T cell repertoires in COVID-19. TCRdb's table, derived via immunoSEQ multiplex PCR, lists solely in-frame clones and lacks some. The sample has about 210,000 clones; around 81% are singletons. The sample consisted of peripheral blood. These receptors came from a human donor in a cohort sampled during active COVID-19. Each CDR3 is given with its conserved first and last residue. A D gene is named only where the DNA matches it firmly. Rows may omit the clone size; those that give it use once, few, many or a size class.

TRBD2	NA	TRBV29-1	TRBJ2-7	TGCAGCGTCCGCCTAGCGGGAGGAAGTGAACAGTACTTC	CSVRLAGGSEQYF
NA	NA	TRBV6-5	TRBJ1-5	TGTGCCAGCAGTTCCCGGGGAGGCAATCAGCCCCAGCATTTT	CASSSRGGNQPQHF
NA	NA	TRBV6-5	TRBJ1-3	TGTGCCAGCAGCCTGTCCCCGTTCCCCGGAAACACCATATATTTT	CASSLSPFPGNTIYF
NA	NA	TRBV5-1	TRBJ2-5	TGCGCCAGCAGCTTGGGCGGTTGGGGCCTCGCGGAGACCCAGTACTTC	CASSLGGWGLAETQYF
NA	NA	TRBV28	TRBJ2-7	TGTGCCAGCAGGCCTGGACAGTTCTACGAGCAGTACTTC	CASRPGQFYEQYF
TRBD1	NA	TRBV27	TRBJ2-2	TGTGCCAGCAGCCGACAGGGGAAGGGGGCCGGGGAGCTGTTTTTT	CASSRQGKGAGELFF
NA	medium-sized	TRBV2	TRBJ1-1	TGTGCCAGCAGTGAGTCTTACACTGAAGCTTTCTTT	CASSESYTEAFF
TRBD1	NA	TRBV7-3	TRBJ1-2	TGTGCCAGCAGCCCGGGGGACAGCCGATCTAACTATGGCTACACCTTC	CASSPGDSRSNYGYTF
TRBD1	NA	TRBV4-3	TRBJ2-7	TGCGCCAGCAGCCAAACGGACAGGACCCAGCAGTACTTC	CASSQTDRTQQYF
TRBD1	NA	TRBV4-1	TRBJ2-3	TGCGCCAGCAGCCAGGCCCTCAGGGACAGGATATCAACAGATACGCAGTATTTT	CASSQALRDRISTDTQYF
TRBD2	few	TRBV9	TRBJ2-7	TGTGCCAGCAGCGTAGAGGCGGGGGCCTACGAGCAGTACTTC	CASSVEAGAYEQYF
NA	NA	TRBV19	TRBJ1-1	TGTGCCAGTAAAAAAGTTGGGCCGAACACTGAAGCTTTCTTT	CASKKVGPNTEAFF
TRBD1	NA	TRBV29-1	TRBJ1-2	TGCAGCGTTCGGGACAGGGAAGACTATGGCTACACCTTC	CSVRDREDYGYTF
NA	NA	TRBV6-2/TRBV6-3	TRBJ2-7	TGTGCCAGCAGTTACTCGATTTTACAGGGAAGAACCTCCTACGAGCAGTACTTC	CASSYSILQGRTSYEQYF
NA	NA	TRBV2	TRBJ2-7	TGTGCCAGCAGTGTTCTGCGGGTCCCCTCCGAGCAGTACTTC	CASSVLRVPSEQYF
NA	NA	TRBV20-1	TRBJ2-7	TGCAGTGCTTGGGCGGGAGAGCAGTACTTC	CSAWAGEQYF
NA	few	TRBV9	TRBJ2-3	TGTGCCAGCAGCGTAGGGTTGGAGGCGGATACGCAGTATTTT	CASSVGLEADTQYF
NA	NA	TRBV29-1	TRBJ1-1	TGCAGCGTGGGGGGTGGCACTGAAGCTTTCTTT	CSVGGGTEAFF
NA	NA	TRBV28	TRBJ1-5	TGTGCCAGCCTACCTCTCCCCCGGGGTTTACAGCCCCAGCATTTT	CASLPLPRGLQPQHF
TRBD2	NA	TRBV28	TRBJ2-7	TGTGCCCGGGGAGGGGATACCTACGAGCAGTACTTC	CARGGDTYEQYF
NA	NA	TRBV9	TRBJ1-4	TGTGCCAGCAGCTCACGAGGGGGTAATGAAAAACTGTTTTTT	CASSSRGGNEKLFF
NA	NA	TRBV2	TRBJ2-7	TGTGCCAGCCGGGAGTTGGAAGACGAGCAGTACTTC	CASRELEDEQYF
NA	NA	TRBV15	TRBJ2-1	TGTGCCACCAGCAGAGAAACTGGGCAGTTCTTC	CATSRETGQFF
NA	NA	TRBV11-2	TRBJ1-4	TGTGCCAGCAGCATGGGGGCCCTTAATGAAAAACTGTTTTTT	CASSMGALNEKLFF
NA	few	TRBV5-1	TRBJ2-1	TGCGCCAGCAGCTTACCTATCTTGTCCCGCACTCGGACTGACTCCTACAATGAGCAGTTCTTC	CASSLPILSRTRTDSYNEQFF
NA	NA	TRBV28	TRBJ1-5	TGTGCCAGCAGTAGCAGCAGGGGACAGCCCCAGCATTTT	CASSSSRGQPQHF
TRBD1	NA	TRBV5-1	TRBJ2-1	TGCGCCAGCAGCTGGGGGACAGAATACAATGAGCAGTTCTTC	CASSWGTEYNEQFF
NA	NA	TRBV11-2	TRBJ2-3	TGTGCCAGCAGCTTTAGCGGAACTAGCACAGATACGCAGTATTTT	CASSFSGTSTDTQYF
NA	NA	TRBV5-1	TRBJ1-1	TGCGCCAGCAGCTGGACTCCGAACACTGAAGCTTTCTTT	CASSWTPNTEAFF
NA	NA	TRBV29-1	TRBJ1-1	TGCAGCGTTGAAAAAGAATCCGGGGGCACTGAAGCTTTCTTT	CSVEKESGGTEAFF
NA	once	TRBV6-5	TRBJ2-3	TGTGCCAGCACTCGACGGGAGCCTGCAGATACGCAGTATTTT	CASTRREPADTQYF
NA	NA	TRBV12-2	TRBJ2-2	TGTGCAAGTCGCTTAGGGCAGGGGCACACCGGGGAGCTGTTTTTT	CASRLGQGHTGELFF
TRBD2	NA	TRBV5-1	TRBJ2-3	TGCGCCAGCAGTGCCGGGACTAGCGGTACCTCAGATACGCAGTATTTT	CASSAGTSGTSDTQYF
TRBD1	NA	TRBV13	TRBJ1-2	TGTGCCACCCCTGCCGGGATGACAGGGGGCCATGGCTACACCTTC	CATPAGMTGGHGYTF
TRBD1	NA	TRBV6-5	TRBJ2-1	TGTGCCAGCAGTTACGAGCTTGGGACAGTCTACAATGAGCAGTTCTTC	CASSYELGTVYNEQFF
NA	NA	TRBV19	TRBJ1-5	TGTGCCAGTAGTATAGGCGGGGGGGCAAGGCAGCCCCAGCATTTT	CASSIGGGARQPQHF
NA	once	TRBV10-3	TRBJ1-1	TGTGCCATCAGTGTGGTAGGGGCTGAAGCTTTCTTT	CAISVVGAEAFF
NA	NA	TRBV30	TRBJ1-1	TGTGCCTGGAAGACCCGAGGGAACACTGAAGCTTTCTTT	CAWKTRGNTEAFF
TRBD1	few	TRBV6-2/TRBV6-3	TRBJ1-1	TGTGCCAGCAGTGGCAGACAGGGGAAGGGGACTGAAGCTTTCTTT	CASSGRQGKGTEAFF
NA	medium-sized	TRBV6-5	TRBJ1-5	TGTGCCAGCAGGGACAGCCTCCAGCCCCAGCATTTT	CASRDSLQPQHF
TRBD2	NA	TRBV5-4	TRBJ2-3	TGTGCCAGCAGGAAAGCGGGAGGATCAGATACGCAGTATTTT	CASRKAGGSDTQYF
NA	few	TRBV15	TRBJ2-7	TGTGCCACCAGCAGAGATCAAGGGGTCGAGCAGTACTTC	CATSRDQGVEQYF
NA	NA	TRBV18	TRBJ1-4	TGTGCCAGCTCATTAATCAATGAAAAACTGTTTTTT	CASSLINEKLFF
NA	NA	TRBV4-2	TRBJ2-7	TGTGCCAGCAGCCAAGATCCTGGAGACGGAGGGGTTGGCTACGAGCAGTACTTC	CASSQDPGDGGVGYEQYF
NA	NA	TRBV28	TRBJ2-5	TGTGCCAGCAGTTCACCCTTAGGGGATGTAGAGACCCAGTACTTC	CASSSPLGDVETQYF
NA	NA	TRBV18	TRBJ2-3	TGTGCCAGCTCACCAGGCGGCGGGTACACAGATACGCAGTATTTT	CASSPGGGYTDTQYF
NA	NA	TRBV6-5	TRBJ1-2	TGTGCCAGCAGTTACCGTGAGGAGAACTATGGCTACACCTTC	CASSYREENYGYTF
NA	NA	TRBV6-4	TRBJ1-6	TGCGACAGACAGGATACTACCAATTCACCCCTCCACTTT	CDRQDTTNSPLHF